This T cell receptor beta chain was recorded in a study of Graves' ophthalmopathy and Graves' hyperthyroidism. Study background: Upon initial diagnosis and before any treatment, peripheral blood was collected. Study-wide points: In separating ophthalmopathy from stable hyperthyroidism, a 13-signature model achieved nearly 90% sensitivity and approximately 80% specificity. Blood repertoires reportedly contained most expanded thyroid clonotypes above 0.001 frequency.

The germline V gene has CDR1 DFQATT and CDR2 SNEGSKA (reference sequence). The CDR3 totals 14 residues. J was trimmed by 7 bases and V by 5 bases; bases with no gene match: 10. Comment on this clonotype: Its antigen is as yet unknown.

Scientists amplified the TCR beta CDR3 regions from RNA transcripts. The first-round RT-PCR employed HTBI primers together with the Qiagen OneStep RT-PCR kit. A multiplex PCR was then performed as the second round. TCRdb fed the multiplex PCR reads into MiXCR, producing one record per CDR3 protein. Among tens of thousands of distinct CDR3 sequences listed, under 55% were seen once. As diagnostic evidence, clinical symptoms, serum thyroxine, TRAb, thyroid ultrasound and orbital computed tomography were relied upon. This receptor was obtained from an adult man with Graves' ophthalmopathy. The sequencing sample was made of peripheral blood. The rearrangement uses TRBV20-1 and TRBJ1-5; 8 positions agree with TRBD1. The CDR3: CSASPGQDWQPQHF. The DNA for the CDR3 is TGCAGTGCTTCACCGGGACAGGACTGGCAGCCCCAGCATTTT.